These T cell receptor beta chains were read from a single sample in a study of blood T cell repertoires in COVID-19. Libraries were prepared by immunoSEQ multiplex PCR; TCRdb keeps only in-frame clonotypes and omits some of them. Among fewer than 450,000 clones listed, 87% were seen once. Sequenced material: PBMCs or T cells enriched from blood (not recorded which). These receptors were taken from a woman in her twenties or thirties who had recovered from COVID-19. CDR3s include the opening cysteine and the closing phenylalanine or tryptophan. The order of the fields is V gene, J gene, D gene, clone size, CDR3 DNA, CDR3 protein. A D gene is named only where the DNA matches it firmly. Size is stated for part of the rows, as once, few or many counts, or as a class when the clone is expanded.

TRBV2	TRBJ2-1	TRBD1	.	TGTGCCAGCAGGGGGACAGACTCCTACAATGAGCAGTTCTTC	CASRGTDSYNEQFF
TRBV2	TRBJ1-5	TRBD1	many	TGTGCCAGCAGTCAGGGGGTAAATAGCAATCAGCCCCAGCATTTT	CASSQGVNSNQPQHF
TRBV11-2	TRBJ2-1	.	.	TGTGCCAGCAGCTTAGAAACAGAGTACAATGAGCAGTTCTTC	CASSLETEYNEQFF
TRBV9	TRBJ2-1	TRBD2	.	TGTGCCAGCAGCCCCCGATTAGCGGGGGGGCCAGGCAATGAGCAGTTCTTC	CASSPRLAGGPGNEQFF
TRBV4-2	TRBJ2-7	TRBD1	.	TGTGCCAGCAGCCAAGATCCTCAGGGGGCTCGCGAGCAGTACTTC	CASSQDPQGAREQYF
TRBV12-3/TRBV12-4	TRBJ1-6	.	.	TGTGCCAGCAGTTTGAAGGGGATGGCCCTCCACTTT	CASSLKGMALHF
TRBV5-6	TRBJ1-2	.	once	TGTGCCAGCAGCCGTCCTCCAGATTCCGACTATGGCTACACCTTC	CASSRPPDSDYGYTF
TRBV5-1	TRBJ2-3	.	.	TGCGCCAGCAGCGGCACAGGGAATCTGGATACGCAGTATTTT	CASSGTGNLDTQYF
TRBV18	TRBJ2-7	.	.	TGTGCCAGCTCACCAATCAGCAGGAATGGCGAGCAGTACTTC	CASSPISRNGEQYF
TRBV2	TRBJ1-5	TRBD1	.	TGTGCCAGCAGAGGACAGGGGGGGGATCAGCCCCAGCATTTT	CASRGQGGDQPQHF
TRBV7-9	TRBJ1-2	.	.	TGTGCCAGCAGCTTAGGTTCAGTGGAGGGTGCAAACTATGGCTACACCTTC	CASSLGSVEGANYGYTF
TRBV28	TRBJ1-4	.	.	TGTGCCAGCAGTCCGCCCGTGGAGGAAAAACTGTTTTTT	CASSPPVEEKLFF
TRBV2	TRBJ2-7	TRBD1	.	TGTGCCAGCAACGACCGGGACAGGGCCCACGAGCAGTACTTC	CASNDRDRAHEQYF
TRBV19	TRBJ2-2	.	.	TGTGCCAGTGCGCGGCAGGGTGCCGGGGAGCTGTTTTTT	CASARQGAGELFF
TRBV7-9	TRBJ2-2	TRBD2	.	TGTGCCAGCAGCGTCGGACTAGATTACGGGGAGCTGTTTTTT	CASSVGLDYGELFF
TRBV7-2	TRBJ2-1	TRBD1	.	TGTGCCAGCAGCCGACAGGGGAACAATGAGCAGTTCTTC	CASSRQGNNEQFF
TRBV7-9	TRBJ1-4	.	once	TGTGCCAGCAGCTCTGTGAGGGAGGCCTTTAATGAAAAACTGTTTTTT	CASSSVREAFNEKLFF
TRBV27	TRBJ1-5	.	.	TGTGCCAGCAGGGAGGGTCGAAATCAGCCCCAGCATTTT	CASREGRNQPQHF
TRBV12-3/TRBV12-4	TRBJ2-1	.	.	TGTGCCAGCAGTCCCTCGGGGAATGAGCAGTTCTTC	CASSPSGNEQFF
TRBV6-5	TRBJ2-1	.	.	TGTGCCAGCAGGGGGCGATTTAGCTCCTACAATGAGCAGTTCTTC	CASRGRFSSYNEQFF
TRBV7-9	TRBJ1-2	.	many	TGTGCCAGCAGCTTGGGGGCCGTATATGGCTACACCTTC	CASSLGAVYGYTF
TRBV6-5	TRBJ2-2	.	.	TGTGCCAGCAGTTACTCGGCGGACACCGGGGAGCTGTTTTTT	CASSYSADTGELFF
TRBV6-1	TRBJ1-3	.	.	TGTGCCAGCAGTGAATCCCACGGCCAGGGGGGAAACACCATATATTTT	CASSESHGQGGNTIYF
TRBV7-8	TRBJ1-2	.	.	TGTGCCAGCAGCTTTTTCCCAGGGAATGGCTACACCTTC	CASSFFPGNGYTF
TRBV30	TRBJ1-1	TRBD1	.	TGTGCCTGGAGTAACCCGGGACAGGGGTATCCTGAAGCTTTCTTT	CAWSNPGQGYPEAFF
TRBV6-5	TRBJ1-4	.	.	TGTGCCAGCAGTTTCGACAGCGCCTTTAATGAAAAACTGTTTTTT	CASSFDSAFNEKLFF
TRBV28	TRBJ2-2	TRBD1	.	TGTGCCAGCAGCCTGACAGGGGCCACCGGGGAGCTGTTTTTT	CASSLTGATGELFF
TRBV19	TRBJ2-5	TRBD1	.	TGTGCCAGTAGTCGAACACGGACAGGGAAGGGGGAGACCCAGTACTTC	CASSRTRTGKGETQYF
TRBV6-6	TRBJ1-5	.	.	TGTGCCAGCAGCCAAAACAGTGGTCAGCCCCAGCATTTT	CASSQNSGQPQHF
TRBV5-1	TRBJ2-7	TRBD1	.	TGCGCCAGCAGCTGGGACAGATCCTACGAGCAGTACTTC	CASSWDRSYEQYF
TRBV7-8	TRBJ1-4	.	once	TGTGCCAGCAGCCGCGGACAGAATGAAAAACTGTTTTTT	CASSRGQNEKLFF
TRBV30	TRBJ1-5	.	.	TGTGCCTGGAGTGTAAAGGCGACGAGGAGTCAGCCCCAGCATTTT	CAWSVKATRSQPQHF
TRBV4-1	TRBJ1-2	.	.	TGCGCCAGCAGCCAGGTTACAGTAGACTATGGCTACACCTTC	CASSQVTVDYGYTF
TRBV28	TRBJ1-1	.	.	TGTGCCAGCGGGGGGATGAACACTGAAGCTTTCTTT	CASGGMNTEAFF
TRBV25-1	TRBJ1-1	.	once	TGTGCCAGCAGTGAAGGCCGTACAGGGTCCTTCTTT	CASSEGRTGSFF
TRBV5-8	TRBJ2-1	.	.	TGTGCCAGCAGCTCACTCCGGGACTCCCACAATGAGCAGTTCTTC	CASSSLRDSHNEQFF
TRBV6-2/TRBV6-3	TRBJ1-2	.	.	TGTGCCAGCAGTCAACAACAGGGAAACGGCTACACCTTC	CASSQQQGNGYTF
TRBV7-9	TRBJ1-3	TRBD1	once	TGTGCCAGCAGCTGGGACAGGACCCGCTCTGGAAACACCATATATTTT	CASSWDRTRSGNTIYF
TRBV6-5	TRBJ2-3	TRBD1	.	TGTGCCAGCAGTTACTCGGGACAGGGGTCCAGAGATACGCAGTATTTT	CASSYSGQGSRDTQYF
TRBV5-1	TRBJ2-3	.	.	TGCGCCAGCAGCTTAAGGGGGGGCGGAGATACGCAGTATTTT	CASSLRGGGDTQYF
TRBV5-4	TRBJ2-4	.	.	TGTGCCAGCAGCTTCGGGGGAACAAACATTCAGTACTTC	CASSFGGTNIQYF
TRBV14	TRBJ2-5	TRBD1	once	TGTGCCAGCGCGGACAGGGGACAAGAGACCCAGTACTTC	CASADRGQETQYF
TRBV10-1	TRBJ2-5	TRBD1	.	TGCGCCAGCAGTGAGGCGGGACAGGGGGGAGAGACCCAGTACTTC	CASSEAGQGGETQYF
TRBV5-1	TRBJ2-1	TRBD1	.	TGCGCCAGCAGTCAGGGACAGGGTGGATCGAATGAGCAGTTCTTC	CASSQGQGGSNEQFF
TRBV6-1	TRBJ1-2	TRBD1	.	TGTGCCAGCAGTGAAGCTGGGACAGGGAAACGGCCGCGGGGCTACACCTTC	CASSEAGTGKRPRGYTF
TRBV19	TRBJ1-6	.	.	TGTGCCAGTAGTACGGACAATCGAAATTCACCCCTCCACTTT	CASSTDNRNSPLHF
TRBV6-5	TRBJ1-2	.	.	TGTGCCAGCAGCCGAGCCGGGGGGATCTATGGCTACACCTTC	CASSRAGGIYGYTF
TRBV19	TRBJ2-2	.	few	TGTGCCAGTAGTATTAAATCCCAGTTCCTCGCTGGGGAGCTGTTTTTT	CASSIKSQFLAGELFF
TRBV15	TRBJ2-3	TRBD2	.	TGTGCCACCAGCTTAGACCGGGGGGTTACGCAGTATTTT	CATSLDRGVTQYF